The 29 T cell receptor beta chains below all came from one sample that was sequenced in a study of shared T cell receptors in the human thymus. Assay used: immunoSEQ multiplex PCR; TCRdb lists only in-frame clones, some missing. Altogether 600,000 or so clones are present, more than 70% being singletons, with the ten largest covering 0.0094%. The same sample was also studied in work on human thymus T cells.

The sequenced sample consisted of thymocytes. The receptor source for this set is a boy under three years old with a congenital heart defect.

The chain is built from TRBV19 and TRBJ2-1; TRBD1 is a possible D gene (6 bases). CDR1 and CDR2 from the germline V gene are LNHDA and SQIVND (reference sequence). V lost 9 bases to trimming and J lost 0 bases, with 12 bases between them. The CDR3 sequence is 14 residues long. DNA of the CDR3: TGTGCCAGCATGGACAGCGACTCCTACAATGAGCAGTTCTTC. The encoded protein is CASMDSDSYNEQFF.

The chain is built from TRBV7-2 and TRBJ2-5; D not resolved. V lost 0 bases and J 5 bases, leaving 13 bases between the germline ends. The CDR3 runs to 15 residues. In germline, CDR1 is SGHTA, CDR2 FQGNSA. The CDR3 DNA follows: TGTGCCAGCAGCTTAGCGGTCGGCTGGGCGGAGACCCAGTACTTC. This sequence encodes CASSLAVGWAETQYF. The variable domain in full, completed from reference TRBV7-2 and TRBJ2-5, reads GAGVSQSPSNKVTEKGKDVELRCDPISGHTALYWYRQSLGQGLEFLIYFQGNSAPDKSGLPSDRFSAERTGGSVSTLTIQRTQQEDSAVYLCASSLAVGWAETQYFGPGTRLLVL.

A single count supports this clone. The chain combines TRBV5-1 with TRBJ2-7; the D is unclear. Germline V CDR1 and CDR2: SGHRS, YFSETQ. V was cut by 1 base and J by 2 bases, with 10 bases left in between. CDR3 size: 14 residues. This CDR3 reads CASSLCPVPYEQYF. CDR3 DNA sequence: TGCGCCAGCAGCTTGTGTCCAGTACCCTACGAGCAGTACTTC.

The chain uses TRBV5-6 and TRBJ2-7, with 10 bases matching TRBD1. Trimming took 4 bases from V and 7 from J; bases not matched to a gene: 8. Germline CDR1 is SGHDT and CDR2 is YYEEEE. The CDR3 extends over 14 amino acids. CDR3 protein: CASSPGQGSGEQYF. CDR3 DNA sequence: TGTGCCAGCAGCCCGGGACAGGGGAGTGGTGAGCAGTACTTC. The full variable domain, in which reference TRBV5-6 and TRBJ2-7 provide the parts outside the CDR3, is DAGVTQSPTHLIKTRGQQVTLRCSPKSGHDTVSWYQQALGQGPQFIFQYYEEEERQRGNFPDRFSGHQFPNYSSELNVNALLLGDSALYLCASSPGQGSGEQYFGPGTRLTVT.

The V and J genes are TRBV30 and TRBJ2-5; 13 bases are shared with TRBD2. V was clipped by 2 bases and J by 1 base; unmatched bases: 7. This CDR3 region has 17 residues. Looked up from germline, CDR1 is GTSNPN and CDR2 is SVGIG (reference sequence). CDR3 sequence reads: CAWSFLTSGGAQETQYF. In DNA form, the CDR3 reads TGTGCCTGGAGTTTCCTTACTAGCGGGGGGGCCCAAGAGACCCAGTACTTC. Looking up the rest from reference TRBV30 and TRBJ2-5 gives the full variable domain: SQTIHQWPATLVQPVGSPLSLECTVEGTSNPNLYWYRQAAGRGLQLLFYSVGIGQISSEVPQNLSASRPQDRQFILSSKKLLLSDSGFYLCAWSFLTSGGAQETQYFGPGTRLLVL.

The chain couples TRBV30 to TRBJ1-4, with a weak D call TRBD1 (6 bases). Germline assignment: CDR1 GTSNPN and CDR2 SVGIG (reference sequence). The length of the CDR3 is 19 residues. Trimming took off 5 bases at V and 2 bases at J, with 27 bases between the two ends. In DNA form, the CDR3 reads TGTGCCTGGTCTCGTTGTGGCAGGGGATGGGGATGGACTAATGAAAAACTGTTTTTT. It encodes CAWSRCGRGWGWTNEKLFF.

The chain couples TRBV6-6 to TRBJ1-1; the D is unclear. The V end was cut by 0 bases, the J end by 11 bases, with 13 bases between. From germline, CDR1 is MNHNY and CDR2 SVGAGI (reference sequence). CDR3 length: 13 amino acids. In DNA, the CDR3 is TGTGCCAGCAGTTACTCGAGATCGGGGAATGCTTTCTTT. This codes for CASSYSRSGNAFF.

The chain carries TRBV6-1 and TRBJ1-5, with 8 positions matching TRBD1. CDR1 is MNHNS, CDR2 SASEGT, per germline. The length of the CDR3 is 15 residues. Unmatched junction bases numbered 5, after V lost 0 bases and J lost 7 bases. The CDR3 DNA reads TGTGCCAGCAGTGAAGCGCGGACAGGGCACCAGCCCCAGCATTTT. This translates into CASSEARTGHQPQHF.

The CDR3 sequence: CARSSSGKDEQFF. CDR3 DNA: TGTGCCAGAAGCTCCTCAGGGAAAGATGAGCAGTTCTTC. This chain joins TRBV7-5 and TRBJ2-1; the table's D call, TRBD1, has no DNA check behind it. TRBV7-5 represents a pseudogene. This CDR3 is 13 amino acids long.

This sequence joins TRBV5-8 and TRBJ2-1; TRBD1 agrees at 7 bases. The CDR3 totals 18 residues. Germline trimming cut 3 bases from V and 2 bases from J; bases unmatched to any gene: 14. The germline CDR1 and CDR2 sequences are SGHTS and YDEGEE. The CDR3: CASSWGLSDRSPYNEQFF. As DNA, the CDR3 is TGTGCCAGCAGCTGGGGTCTCTCGGACAGGTCACCCTACAATGAGCAGTTCTTC.

This clone was counted once. J is TRBJ1-6 and V is TRBV27; 8 bases line up with TRBD1. The CDR3 sequence is 16 residues long. Trimming removed 1 base from V and 9 bases from J; junction bases left unmatched: 8. Germline V gives CDR1 MNHEY, CDR2 SMNVEV (reference sequence). In DNA, the CDR3 is TGTGCCAGCAGTTTATTGCTGGGACAGGTGGGTTCACCCCTCCACTTT. It specifies CASSLLLGQVGSPLHF.

The chain combines TRBV15 with TRBJ2-2; 11 bases agree with TRBD2. V shed 2 bases, J shed 2 bases, and the junction held 7 bases outside the gene matches. The germline V gene encodes CDR1 LNHNV and CDR2 YYDKDF (reference sequence). This CDR3 is built from 18 residues. The CDR3 spells CATSRPGLAELNTGELFF. In DNA form, the CDR3 reads TGTGCCACCAGCAGACCGGGACTAGCGGAACTCAACACCGGGGAGCTGTTTTTT.

The chain employs TRBV10-3 and TRBJ2-1; no clear D. Trimming left V 7 bases short and J 11 bases short, with 15 bases between. The CDR3 is 12 amino acids. Germline V gene lookup returns CDR1 ENHRY and CDR2 SYGVKD. The CDR3 sequence: CAIKSLRRKQFF. CDR3 DNA sequence: TGTGCCATCAAGAGCCTCAGGCGAAAGCAGTTCTTC.

In its sample, this clone was seen once. This sequence joins TRBV28 and TRBJ2-5; the D is unclear. The CDR3 has 14 amino acids. Germline CDR1 and CDR2: MDHEN and SYDVKM. V was trimmed by 3 bases and J by 2 bases, leaving 10 bases between them. The CDR3 DNA sequence: TGTGCCAGCAGTTTCTCAGCGCGACAAGAGACCCAGTACTTC. It specifies CASSFSARQETQYF.

This clone has just one count. The V gene is TRBV10-1, the J gene TRBJ2-3; D perhaps matches TRBD1 (5 bases). The CDR3 sequence is 17 residues long. Germline loops: CDR1 WNHNN, CDR2 SYGVQD (reference sequence). Trimming took 0 bases from V and 1 from J, leaving 14 bases between them. The CDR3 region has the DNA TGCGCCAGCAGTGAGTCCTCCCAGGGTGGGCGCACAGATACGCAGTATTTT. Its translation is CASSESSQGGRTDTQYF.

CDR3 in amino acids: CASSKGVRAEQYF. As DNA, the CDR3 is TGTGCCAGCAGCAAAGGAGTGAGGGCCGAGCAGTACTTC. The rearrangement uses TRBV21-1 and TRBJ2-7; TRBD2 is the table's D call, not checked against the DNA. TRBV21-1 is termed a pseudogene. This CDR3 is 13 amino acids long.

The V and J genes are TRBV6-5 and TRBJ2-1; 12 nucleotides agree with TRBD1. Germline V gene sequence: CDR1 MNHEY, CDR2 SVGAGI. Losses at the gene ends were 7 bases for V and 5 bases for J; bases not matched to a gene: 6. The CDR3 runs to 15 residues. This CDR3 is CASTTGQGAHNEQFF. The CDR3 DNA follows: TGTGCCAGCACTACGGGACAGGGGGCGCACAATGAGCAGTTCTTC.

This rearrangement joins TRBV5-6 to TRBJ1-2, with a possible D match to TRBD1 (5 bases). The CDR3 is 18 amino acids. The germline V gene encodes CDR1 SGHDT and CDR2 YYEEEE. The V gene lost 0 bases and the J gene lost 0 bases, with 18 bases spanning the gap. This CDR3 is CASSLELWRVGANYGYTF. The DNA for the CDR3 is TGTGCCAGCAGCTTGGAGCTTTGGAGGGTAGGGGCTAACTATGGCTACACCTTC. Combining the CDR3 with reference TRBV5-6 and TRBJ1-2 gives the whole variable domain DAGVTQSPTHLIKTRGQQVTLRCSPKSGHDTVSWYQQALGQGPQFIFQYYEEEERQRGNFPDRFSGHQFPNYSSELNVNALLLGDSALYLCASSLELWRVGANYGYTFGSGTRLTVV.

The J gene is TRBJ1-5, the V gene TRBV28, with no clear D. V shed 5 bases and J shed 0 bases, with 14 bases lying between them. Germline CDR1 MDHEN, CDR2 SYDVKM. This CDR3 is 16 amino acids long. The CDR3 DNA reads TGTGCCAGCAGTCACCCCCCGGGATATAGCAATCAGCCCCAGCATTTT. Protein: CASSHPPGYSNQPQHF.

This clone was observed a few times. This chain connects TRBV7-8 to TRBJ1-1, with unresolved D. The CDR3 covers 13 residues. The germline V and J ends were trimmed by 5 bases and 7 bases, with 14 bases remaining between them. From germline, CDR1 is SGHVS and CDR2 FQNEAQ. CDR3 in amino acids: CASSTDIINEAFF. CDR3 DNA: TGTGCCAGCAGCACAGACATTATTAATGAAGCTTTCTTT.

V and J are TRBV10-3 and TRBJ1-1; D might be TRBD1 (6 bases). The CDR3 sequence is 20 residues long. Germline CDR1 ENHRY, CDR2 SYGVKD. Trimming pared 2 bases from V and 0 bases from J, leaving 25 bases between. Written as DNA, the CDR3 is TGTGCCATCAGTGAGGACTTGGACAGATTCACATCACAGATGAACACTGAAGCTTTCTTT. This sequence encodes CAISEDLDRFTSQMNTEAFF.

The chain uses TRBV5-6 and TRBJ2-5; 11 bases agree with TRBD2. Trimming took 4 bases from V and 1 from J; bases not matched to a gene: 3. CDR1 and CDR2 from the germline V gene are SGHDT and YYEEEE. The length of the CDR3 is 15 residues. The CDR3 reads CASSHGTSGQETQYF. DNA for the CDR3: TGTGCCAGCAGCCACGGGACTAGCGGCCAAGAGACCCAGTACTTC.

The chain links TRBV11-2 to TRBJ1-2; D unclear. Germline CDR1 and CDR2: SGHAT and FQNNGV. The CDR3 covers 13 residues. V gave up 5 bases and J gave up 4 bases, with 11 bases separating them. CDR3 sequence (DNA): TGTGCCAGCAGCCTGTCACGGGGCTATGGCTACACCTTC. Its protein is CASSLSRGYGYTF.

Turning to this clone: The identical CDR3 is also encoded by other nucleotide sequences in the sample. The gene calls are TRBV28 and TRBJ1-6; 10 bases map to TRBD1. The ends lost 6 bases at V and 5 bases at J; junction bases unmatched: 16. CDR1 and CDR2 from the germline V gene are MDHEN and SYDVKM. CDR3 size: 19 residues. In DNA form, the CDR3 reads TGTGCCAGCAGCCCTCCAGCCCGGGACAGGGGTAGGGATAATTCACCCCTCCACTTT. It yields the protein CASSPPARDRGRDNSPLHF.

The chain carries TRBV28 and TRBJ2-1; the match to TRBD2 covers 9 bases. Germline V gene sequence: CDR1 MDHEN, CDR2 SYDVKM. Trimming removed 0 bases from V and 2 bases from J; junction bases left unmatched: 2. The CDR3 spans 16 residues. The CDR3 coding sequence is TGTGCCAGCAGTTTATGGCAGCGGGAGGCCTACAATGAGCAGTTCTTC. This gives the protein CASSLWQREAYNEQFF.

The V call is TRBV5-1, the J call TRBJ1-3, with D maybe TRBD1 (6 bases). Trimming cost V 7 bases and J 0 bases, with 23 bases left between them. This CDR3 region has 18 residues. Germline V gene sequence: CDR1 SGHRS, CDR2 YFSETQ. The DNA of the CDR3 is TGCGCCAGCTTTCCCTCTGGGTACCGGGACAACTCTGGAAACACCATATATTTT. The encoded protein is CASFPSGYRDNSGNTIYF.

The count of this clone is one. V and J are TRBV28 and TRBJ2-7; D is possibly TRBD1 (6 bases). Germline V gene lookup returns CDR1 MDHEN and CDR2 SYDVKM. V was cut by 3 bases and J by 3 bases, with 15 bases left in between. The CDR3 extends over 15 amino acids. CDR3 in DNA: TGTGCCAGCAGTTTGGGGGACACAATTCGCTACGAGCAGTACTTC. Its translation: CASSLGDTIRYEQYF.

The gene calls are TRBV27 and TRBJ1-5; tentatively, D is TRBD1 (6 bases). This CDR3 comprises 16 residues. The V and J ends lost 4 bases and 1 base respectively, with 14 bases between them. Germline V gene sequence: CDR1 MNHEY, CDR2 SMNVEV (reference sequence). This CDR3 is CASSSTQGVSNQPQHF. CDR3 nucleotides: TGTGCCAGCAGTTCTACACAGGGTGTCAGCAATCAGCCCCAGCATTTT.

This clone has only one observation. The rearrangement links TRBV28 to TRBJ1-5; D is perhaps TRBD1 (5 bases). CDR3 size: 16 residues. The germline V gene has CDR1 MDHEN and CDR2 SYDVKM. With 8 bases removed from V and 2 bases from J, the gap between germline ends came to 19 bases. The CDR3 sequence: CASSLSRGVGNQPQHF. DNA for the CDR3: TGTGCCAGCTCCCTTTCAAGGGGCGTTGGCAATCAGCCCCAGCATTTT.